This entry lists 21 T cell receptor beta chains sequenced from one sample in a study of blood T cell repertoires in COVID-19. Repertoires were generated with immunoSEQ multiplex PCR, while TCRdb's copy carries only in-frame clones and drops some. In the table there are about 160,000 clones, approximately 90% of which are singletons. Sequencing was carried out using peripheral blood. These TCRs come from a man aged 25 to 40 with COVID-19, enrolled during active disease.

In its sample, this clone was seen once. The chain carries TRBV18 and TRBJ2-5; 8 bases are a match to TRBD1. This CDR3 is built from 17 residues. J lost 0 bases, V lost 2 bases, and 8 bases had no gene match. The V gene's germline CDR1 is KGHSH and CDR2 LQKENI. CDR3 in DNA: TGTGCCAGCTCACCAATGGCCGGACAGGGTGACCAAGAGACCCAGTACTTC. Protein product: CASSPMAGQGDQETQYF.

The V gene is TRBV6-2 or TRBV6-3, the J gene TRBJ2-7; TRBD2 matches 11 bases. The CDR3 has 14 amino acids. Germline V gene lookup returns CDR1 MNHEY and CDR2 SVGEGT. J lost 5 bases, V lost 6 bases, and 6 bases had no gene match. The CDR3 region is CASSTSGSSNEQYF. The CDR3 DNA reads TGTGCCAGCAGCACTAGCGGGAGTAGCAACGAGCAGTACTTC.

The rearrangement links TRBV12-5 to TRBJ2-5, with TRBD2 identical over 12 bases. J gave up 5 bases and V 4 bases, and 14 bases lay outside the gene matches. This CDR3 is built from 18 residues. CDR1 LGHNT and CDR2 FRNRAP come from the germline V gene. This chain's CDR3 is CASGWGLAGSLAVETQYF. The CDR3 DNA is TGTGCTAGTGGTTGGGGACTAGCGGGCTCTCTAGCCGTTGAGACCCAGTACTTC.

The gene calls are TRBV2 and TRBJ2-3; 8 bases fit TRBD1. The CDR3 has 15 amino acids. With 7 bases clipped from V and 2 bases from J, the junction kept 8 bases outside the gene matches. Germline values: CDR1 SNHLY, CDR2 FYNNEI. The CDR3 is CASNRQGQYTDTQYF. Here the CDR3 DNA reads TGTGCCAGCAATCGACAGGGGCAATACACAGATACGCAGTATTTT.

The chain employs TRBV21-1 and TRBJ1-5; the table's D gene call, TRBD1, was not cross checked with the DNA. TRBV21-1 is a listed pseudogene. This CDR3 is 16 amino acids long. In DNA, the CDR3 is TGTGCCAGCTCCCCTAGACAGGGCTCGAGCAATCAGCCCCAGCATTTT. Encoded protein: CASSPRQGSSNQPQHF.

The chain is built from TRBV24-1 and TRBJ1-2, with 7 positions matching TRBD1. This CDR3 contains 16 residues. Trimming at V came to 12 bases and at J to 1 base, leaving 16 bases not matched to a gene. Germline V gives CDR1 KGHDR, CDR2 SFDVKD. The CDR3 loop reads CAVAGGRVSNNYGYTF. The CDR3 DNA sequence: TGTGCCGTCGCAGGGGGGCGGGTGTCTAATAACTATGGCTACACCTTC.

This chain joins TRBV15 and TRBJ1-2; D is possibly TRBD1 (6 bases). CDR1 is LNHNV, CDR2 YYDKDF, per germline (reference sequence). The ends were cut back, 1 base at V and 2 bases at J, with 8 bases in the middle. CDR3 size: 14 residues. The CDR3, as DNA: TGTGCCACCAGCAGAGCAGGGGAAAACTATGGCTACACCTTC. Translation: CATSRAGENYGYTF.

The V gene is TRBV4-3, the J gene TRBJ2-1; 7 bases map to TRBD2. The CDR3 runs to 15 residues. With 1 base clipped from V and 5 bases from J, the junction kept 5 bases outside the gene matches. Germline CDR1 and CDR2: LGHNA and YSLEER. CDR3 DNA sequence: TGCGCCAGCAGCCAAGGACTAGCCCTGAACAATGAGCAGTTCTTC. The encoded protein is CASSQGLALNNEQFF.

Points on this clone: Within the sample, other DNA sequences also encode this same CDR3. CDR3 loop: CASSYVAGEADTQYF. For the CDR3, the DNA is TGTGCCAGCAGTTACGTAGCGGGGGAGGCAGATACGCAGTATTTT. V and J are TRBV6-2 or TRBV6-3 and TRBJ2-3; 9 bases fit TRBD2. This CDR3 contains 15 residues. Germline assignment: CDR1 MNHEY and CDR2 SVGEGT. V shed 2 bases and J 4 bases; nucleotides not matched to a gene: 4.

The V and J genes are TRBV19 and TRBJ2-2; 7 bases agree with TRBD1. The germline V gene encodes CDR1 LNHDA and CDR2 SQIVND (reference sequence). The length of the CDR3 is 14 residues. With V trimmed by 5 bases and J by 3 bases, 3 bases remained unmatched. The CDR3 reads CASSHRGDTGELFF. The CDR3 DNA follows: TGTGCCAGTAGTCACAGGGGTGACACCGGGGAGCTGTTTTTT.

The chain employs TRBV3-1 (or the pseudogene TRBV3-2) and TRBJ1-4; no clear D gene. Germline values: CDR1 LGHDT, CDR2 YNNKEL (reference sequence). The CDR3 spans 14 residues. V lost 4 bases to trimming and J lost 3 bases, with 9 bases between them. This chain's CDR3 is CASSPTLANEKLFF. CDR3 sequence (DNA): TGTGCCAGCAGCCCCACGTTAGCTAATGAAAAACTGTTTTTT.

The V and J genes are TRBV7-2 and TRBJ1-2; the D is unclear. This CDR3 has 14 residues. Trimming stripped 8 bases from V and 2 bases from J, with 15 bases between. Germline CDR1 SGHTA, CDR2 FQGNSA. This CDR3 reads CASLGGSSNYGYTF. CDR3 sequence (DNA): TGTGCCAGCTTGGGAGGGTCGTCCAACTATGGCTACACCTTC.

The rearrangement joins TRBV9 to TRBJ1-1, with D possibly matching TRBD1 (6 bases). Trimming cost V 4 bases and J 1 base, with 14 bases left between them. This CDR3 comprises 15 residues. Germline V gene sequence: CDR1 SGDLS, CDR2 YYNGEE. Written as DNA, the CDR3 is TGTGCCAGCAGCCCACAGGGACGGCAGAACACTGAAGCTTTCTTT. Translated, it gives CASSPQGRQNTEAFF.

The rearrangement joins TRBV18 to TRBJ2-3; 10 bases are a match to TRBD2. The length of the CDR3 is 15 residues. V trimming: 5 bases; J trimming: 4 bases; junction bases outside the gene matches: 6. Looked up from germline, CDR1 is KGHSH and CDR2 is LQKENI. The CDR3 spells CASSAPSGSPDTQYF. The DNA of the CDR3 is TGTGCCAGCTCAGCGCCTAGCGGGAGCCCAGATACGCAGTATTTT.

The rearrangement joins TRBV6-2 or TRBV6-3 to TRBJ1-5; the D gene is possibly TRBD1 (6 bases). Germline V gives CDR1 MNHEY, CDR2 SVGEGT. The CDR3 runs 17 residues. Trimming cost V 2 bases and J 3 bases, with 17 bases left between them. CDR3 amino acids: CASSYHDRLNTNQPQHF. The CDR3 region has the DNA TGTGCCAGCAGTTACCACGACAGGCTTAATACCAATCAGCCCCAGCATTTT.

The chain combines TRBV19 with TRBJ2-2; D is unclear. The CDR3 is 17 residues long. CDR1 is LNHDA and CDR2 is SQIVND in the germline V gene (reference sequence). The V and J ends lost 4 bases and 7 bases respectively, with 22 bases between them. This CDR3 is CASSNPSTAYEVGELFF. CDR3 nucleotides: TGTGCCAGTAGTAACCCGAGCACGGCATATGAGGTCGGGGAGCTGTTTTTT.

The chain couples TRBV6-5 to TRBJ2-7, with 7 bases fitting TRBD1. Germline trimming cut 3 bases from V and 7 bases from J; bases unmatched to any gene: 12. CDR3 length: 15 residues. CDR1 is MNHEY and CDR2 is SVGAGI in the germline V gene. CDR3 residues: CASSYPGTVPREQYF. Here the CDR3 DNA reads TGTGCCAGCAGTTATCCCGGGACAGTGCCTAGGGAGCAGTACTTC.

The chain carries TRBV27 and TRBJ1-2, with 12 positions matching TRBD1. The trim removed 3 bases at V and 5 bases at J, leaving 4 bases unmatched. Germline-derived CDR1 and CDR2 are MNHEY and SMNVEV (reference sequence). CDR3 length equals 15 residues. The CDR3 sequence is CASSFQGQGAYGYTF. CDR3 DNA sequence: TGTGCCAGCAGTTTCCAGGGACAGGGGGCGTATGGCTACACCTTC.

This chain uses TRBV9 with TRBJ1-3; a possible D gene is TRBD1 (5 bases). Deletions cut 1 base from V and 0 bases from J, with 11 bases between. Looked up from germline, CDR1 is SGDLS and CDR2 is YYNGEE. This CDR3 has 16 residues. In DNA form, the CDR3 reads TGTGCCAGCAGCGTACGGGGGGACCACTCTGGAAACACCATATATTTT. As protein: CASSVRGDHSGNTIYF.

The V gene is TRBV19, the J gene TRBJ2-1; no definite D call. The CDR3 consists of 15 residues. From germline, CDR1 is LNHDA and CDR2 SQIVND (reference sequence). Trimming left V 5 bases short and J 2 bases short, with 13 bases between. In DNA form, the CDR3 reads TGTGCCAGTAGTCGTCGGCAGGTCACCTACAATGAGCAGTTCTTC. This gives the protein CASSRRQVTYNEQFF.

V and J are TRBV6-2 or TRBV6-3 and TRBJ1-1; TRBD1 agrees at 11 bases. V shed 5 bases, J shed 1 base, and the junction held 9 bases outside the gene matches. CDR3 length: 17 residues. Per the germline V gene, CDR1 is MNHEY and CDR2 is SVGEGT. This CDR3 is CASSLRGQGGWNTEAFF. For the CDR3, the DNA is TGTGCCAGCAGTCTCAGGGGACAGGGGGGATGGAACACTGAAGCTTTCTTT.